The 7 T cell receptor beta chains given below trace back to one sample, sequenced in a study of blood T cell repertoires in COVID-19. Assay: immunoSEQ multiplex PCR; the TCRdb copy retains only in-frame clones and omits some. This sample carries 55,000 to 75,000 clones, 60% to 85% of them seen once, and the ten largest clones take about 24%. Sequenced material: peripheral blood. The receptors were sampled from a human donor in a cohort sampled during active COVID-19.

V and J are TRBV28 and TRBJ2-1; TRBD2 matches 8 bases. CDR1 MDHEN and CDR2 SYDVKM come from the germline V gene. This CDR3 is 14 amino acids long. Trimming removed 6 bases from V and 6 bases from J; junction bases left unmatched: 7. The CDR3, as DNA: TGTGCCAGCAGCCCCGTAGCGGGAACCAATGAGCAGTTCTTC. Its translation: CASSPVAGTNEQFF.

The V gene is TRBV13, the J gene TRBJ2-1; 9 bases fit TRBD2. Trimming cost V 6 bases and J 8 bases; bases outside gene matches: 14. This CDR3 spans 16 amino acids. From germline, CDR1 is PRHDT and CDR2 FYEKMQ (reference sequence). The DNA for the CDR3 is TGTGCCAGCAGAAGAAGGGTGCTAGCGGGAATCTATGAGCAGTTCTTC. Protein: CASRRRVLAGIYEQFF.

The rearrangement uses TRBV7-8 and TRBJ2-5; 11 nucleotides line up with TRBD2. V shed 5 bases, J shed 4 bases, and the junction held 6 bases outside the gene matches. The germline V gene encodes CDR1 SGHVS and CDR2 FQNEAQ. CDR3 length: 15 amino acids. DNA for the CDR3: TGTGCCAGCAGCCCTATAGCGGGAGGGGCAGAGACCCAGTACTTC. Translation gives CASSPIAGGAETQYF.

The chain combines TRBV3-1 (or the pseudogene TRBV3-2) with TRBJ1-1; D ambiguous. V lost 0 bases and J 7 bases, leaving 6 bases between the germline ends. CDR1 is LGHDT and CDR2 is YNNKEL in the germline V gene (reference sequence). The CDR3 runs to 12 residues. CDR3 bases: TGTGCCAGCAGCCAAGATGTCGGTGAAGCTTTCTTT. Its protein is CASSQDVGEAFF.

This clone was seen a single time. CDR3 nucleotides: TGTGCCAGCAAAAGGGACTCCTACGCCGGGGCCAACGTCCTGACTTTC. Residues: CASKRDSYAGANVLTF. The chain combines TRBV27 with TRBJ2-6; perhaps TRBD2 as D (6 bases). The CDR3 contains 16 residues. Germline-derived CDR1 and CDR2 are MNHEY and SMNVEV (reference sequence). Trimming pared 7 bases from V and 4 bases from J, leaving 17 bases between.

This sequence joins TRBV3-1 (or the pseudogene TRBV3-2) and TRBJ2-7; unclear D gene. V gave up 0 bases and J gave up 1 base, with 7 bases separating them. Germline CDR1 and CDR2: LGHDT and YNNKEL (reference sequence). This CDR3 has 14 amino acids. This chain's CDR3 is CASSQEQQSYEQYF. Here the CDR3 DNA reads TGTGCCAGCAGCCAAGAACAGCAATCCTACGAGCAGTACTTC.

This sequence joins TRBV5-4 and TRBJ2-7; 8 positions agree with TRBD2. Germline CDR1 SGHNT, CDR2 YYREEE (reference sequence). This CDR3 has 14 residues. Trimming took 4 bases from V and 2 from J; bases not matched to a gene: 5. The CDR3 region is CASSPDGGAYEQYF. CDR3 sequence (DNA): TGTGCCAGCAGCCCGGACGGGGGGGCCTACGAGCAGTACTTC.